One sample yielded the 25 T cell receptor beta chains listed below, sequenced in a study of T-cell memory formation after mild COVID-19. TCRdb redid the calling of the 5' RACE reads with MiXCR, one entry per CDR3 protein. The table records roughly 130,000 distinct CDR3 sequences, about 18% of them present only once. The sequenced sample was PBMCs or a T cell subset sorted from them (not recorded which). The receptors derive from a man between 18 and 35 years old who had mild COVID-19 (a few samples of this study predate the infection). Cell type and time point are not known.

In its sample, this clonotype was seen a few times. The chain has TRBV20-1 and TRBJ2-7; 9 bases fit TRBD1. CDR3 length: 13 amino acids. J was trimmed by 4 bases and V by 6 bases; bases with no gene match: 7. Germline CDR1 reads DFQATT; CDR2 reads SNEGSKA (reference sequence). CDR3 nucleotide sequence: TGCAGTGCCCTCCGGGACAGGGTATACGAGCAGTACTTC. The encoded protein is CSALRDRVYEQYF.

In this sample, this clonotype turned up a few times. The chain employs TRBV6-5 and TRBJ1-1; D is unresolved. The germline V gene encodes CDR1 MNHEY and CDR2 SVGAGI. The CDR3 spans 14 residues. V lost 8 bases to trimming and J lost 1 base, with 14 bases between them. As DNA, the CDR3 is TGTGCCAGCCTACGGGCTGACGGGAACACTGAAGCTTTCTTT. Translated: CASLRADGNTEAFF.

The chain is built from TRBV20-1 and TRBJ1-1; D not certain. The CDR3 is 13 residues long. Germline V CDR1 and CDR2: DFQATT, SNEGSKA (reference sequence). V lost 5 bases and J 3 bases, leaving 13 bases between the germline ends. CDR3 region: CSAAPGGDTEAFF. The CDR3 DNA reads TGCAGTGCTGCCCCAGGAGGCGACACTGAAGCTTTCTTT.

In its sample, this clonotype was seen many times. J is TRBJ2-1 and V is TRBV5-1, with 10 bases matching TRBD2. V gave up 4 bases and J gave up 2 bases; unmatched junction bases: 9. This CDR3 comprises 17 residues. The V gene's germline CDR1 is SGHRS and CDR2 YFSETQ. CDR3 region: CASSPRIAGGAYNEQFF. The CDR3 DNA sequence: TGCGCCAGCAGCCCAAGAATAGCGGGGGGTGCCTACAATGAGCAGTTCTTC. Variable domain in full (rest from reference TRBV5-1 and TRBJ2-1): KAGVTQTPRYLIKTRGQQVTLSCSPISGHRSVSWYQQTPGQGLQFLFEYFSETQRNKGNFPGRFSGRQFSNSRSEMNVSTLELGDSALYLCASSPRIAGGAYNEQFFGPGTRLTVL.

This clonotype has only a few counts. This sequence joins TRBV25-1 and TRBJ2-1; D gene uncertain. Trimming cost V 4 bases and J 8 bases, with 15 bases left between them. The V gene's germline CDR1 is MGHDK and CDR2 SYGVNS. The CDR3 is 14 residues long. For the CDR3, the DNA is TGTGCCAGCAGTGGCGAGACGGCCTGGGATGAGCAGTTCTTC. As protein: CASSGETAWDEQFF.

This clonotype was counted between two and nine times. CDR3 coding DNA: TGTGCCAGCAGCCGCGACAGTCCCGGGGAGCTGTTTTTT. Protein sequence: CASSRDSPGELFF. The chain recombines TRBV7-3 with TRBJ2-2, with D maybe TRBD1 (5 bases). Germline V gene lookup returns CDR1 SGHTA and CDR2 FQGTGA. This CDR3 region has 13 residues. V was cut by 5 bases and J by 6 bases, with 10 bases left in between.

The CDR3 region is CASSKGGAADTQYF. As DNA, the CDR3 is TGTGCCAGCAGCAAGGGGGGGGCGGCGGATACGCAGTATTTT. This rearrangement joins TRBV7-3 to TRBJ2-3, with TRBD2 as a possible D gene (7 bases). The CDR3 length is 14 residues. The ends were cut back, 5 bases at V and 6 bases at J, with 15 bases in the middle. CDR1 is SGHTA, CDR2 FQGTGA, per germline.

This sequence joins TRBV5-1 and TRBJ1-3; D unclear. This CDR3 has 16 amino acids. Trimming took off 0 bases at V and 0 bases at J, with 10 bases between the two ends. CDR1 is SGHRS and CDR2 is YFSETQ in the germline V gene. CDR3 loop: CASSLERPPSGNTIYF. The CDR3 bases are TGCGCCAGCAGCTTGGAACGGCCACCCTCTGGAAACACCATATATTTT. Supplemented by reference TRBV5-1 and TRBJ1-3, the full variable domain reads KAGVTQTPRYLIKTRGQQVTLSCSPISGHRSVSWYQQTPGQGLQFLFEYFSETQRNKGNFPGRFSGRQFSNSRSEMNVSTLELGDSALYLCASSLERPPSGNTIYFGEGSWLTVV.

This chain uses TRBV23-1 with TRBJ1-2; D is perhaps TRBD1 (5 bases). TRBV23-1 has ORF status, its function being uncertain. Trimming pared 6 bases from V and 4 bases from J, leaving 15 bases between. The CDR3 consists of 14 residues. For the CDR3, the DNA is TGCGCCAGCAGCCGTCGGGGGGTGCGCTATGGCTACACCTTC. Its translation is CASSRRGVRYGYTF.

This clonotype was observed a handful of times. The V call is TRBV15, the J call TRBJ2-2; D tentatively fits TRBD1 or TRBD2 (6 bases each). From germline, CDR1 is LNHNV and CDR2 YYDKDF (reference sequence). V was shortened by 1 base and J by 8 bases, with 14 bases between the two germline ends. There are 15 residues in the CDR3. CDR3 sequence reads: CATSRVGGILGELFF. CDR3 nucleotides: TGTGCCACCAGCAGAGTAGGGGGGATCTTAGGGGAGCTGTTTTTT.

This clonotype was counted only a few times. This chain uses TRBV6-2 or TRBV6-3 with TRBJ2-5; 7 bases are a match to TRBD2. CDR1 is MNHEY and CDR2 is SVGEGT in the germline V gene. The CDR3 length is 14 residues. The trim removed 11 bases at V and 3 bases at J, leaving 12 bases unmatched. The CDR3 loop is CAGSTTAGEETQYF. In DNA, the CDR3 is TGTGCCGGATCGACCACGGCGGGGGAAGAGACCCAGTACTTC.

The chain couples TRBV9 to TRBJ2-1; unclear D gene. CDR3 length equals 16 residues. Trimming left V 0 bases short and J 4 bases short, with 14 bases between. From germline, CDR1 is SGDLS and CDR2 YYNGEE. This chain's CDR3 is CASSVGSITLYNEQFF. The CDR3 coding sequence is TGTGCCAGCAGCGTAGGGAGCATTACTCTATACAATGAGCAGTTCTTC.

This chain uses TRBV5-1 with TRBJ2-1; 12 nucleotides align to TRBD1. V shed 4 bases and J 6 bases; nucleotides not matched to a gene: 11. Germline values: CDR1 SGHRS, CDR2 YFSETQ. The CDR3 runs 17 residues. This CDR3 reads CASSPRGTGGHSNEQFF. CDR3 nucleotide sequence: TGCGCCAGCAGCCCTAGGGGGACAGGGGGCCACTCCAATGAGCAGTTCTTC. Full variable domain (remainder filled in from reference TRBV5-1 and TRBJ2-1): KAGVTQTPRYLIKTRGQQVTLSCSPISGHRSVSWYQQTPGQGLQFLFEYFSETQRNKGNFPGRFSGRQFSNSRSEMNVSTLELGDSALYLCASSPRGTGGHSNEQFFGPGTRLTVL.

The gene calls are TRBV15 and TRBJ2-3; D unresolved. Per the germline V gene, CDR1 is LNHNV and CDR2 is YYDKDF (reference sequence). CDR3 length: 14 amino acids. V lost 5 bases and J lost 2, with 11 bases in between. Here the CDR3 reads CATSRPRATDTQYF. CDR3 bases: TGTGCCACCAGCCGTCCTCGTGCCACAGATACGCAGTATTTT.

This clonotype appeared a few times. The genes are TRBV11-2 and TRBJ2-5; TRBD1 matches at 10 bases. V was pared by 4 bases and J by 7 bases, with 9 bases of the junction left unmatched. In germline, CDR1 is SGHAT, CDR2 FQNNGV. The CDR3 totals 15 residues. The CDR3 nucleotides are TGTGCCAGCAGCTCAGACAGGGGGCCTTTATTGACCCAGTACTTC. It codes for CASSSDRGPLLTQYF.

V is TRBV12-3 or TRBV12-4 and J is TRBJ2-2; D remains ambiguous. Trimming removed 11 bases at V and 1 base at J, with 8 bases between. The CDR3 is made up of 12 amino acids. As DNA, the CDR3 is TGTGCCGGACGACAGAACACCGGGGAGCTGTTTTTT. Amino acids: CAGRQNTGELFF.

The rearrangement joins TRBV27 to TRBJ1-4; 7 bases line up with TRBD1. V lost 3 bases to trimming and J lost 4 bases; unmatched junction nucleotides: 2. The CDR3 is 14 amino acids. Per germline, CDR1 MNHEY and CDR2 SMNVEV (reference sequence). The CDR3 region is CASSLGQLNEKLFF. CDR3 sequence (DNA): TGTGCCAGCAGTTTGGGACAGCTTAATGAAAAACTGTTTTTT.

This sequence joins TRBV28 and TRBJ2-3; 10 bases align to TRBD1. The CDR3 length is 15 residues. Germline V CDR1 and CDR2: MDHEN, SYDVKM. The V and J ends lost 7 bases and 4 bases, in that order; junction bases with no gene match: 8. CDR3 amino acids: CASTDRDRGADTQYF. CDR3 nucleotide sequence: TGTGCCAGCACCGACCGGGACAGGGGCGCAGATACGCAGTATTTT.

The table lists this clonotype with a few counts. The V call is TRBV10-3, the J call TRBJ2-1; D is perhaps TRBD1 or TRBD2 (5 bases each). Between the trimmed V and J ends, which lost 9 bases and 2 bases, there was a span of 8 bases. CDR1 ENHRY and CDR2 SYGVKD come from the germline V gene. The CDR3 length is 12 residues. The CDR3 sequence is CAIADTYNEQFF. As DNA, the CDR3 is TGTGCCATAGCGGACACCTACAATGAGCAGTTCTTC.

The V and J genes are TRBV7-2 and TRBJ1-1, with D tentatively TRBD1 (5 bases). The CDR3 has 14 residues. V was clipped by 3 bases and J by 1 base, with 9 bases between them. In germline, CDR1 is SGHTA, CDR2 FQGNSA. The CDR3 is CASSFDRQNTEAFF. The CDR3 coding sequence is TGTGCCAGCAGCTTCGACAGACAGAACACTGAAGCTTTCTTT.

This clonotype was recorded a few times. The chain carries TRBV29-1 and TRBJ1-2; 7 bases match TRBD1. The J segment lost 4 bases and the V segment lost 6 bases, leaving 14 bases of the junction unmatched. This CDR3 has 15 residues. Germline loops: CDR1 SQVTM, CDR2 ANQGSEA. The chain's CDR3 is CSVSGRQGGPYGYTF. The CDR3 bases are TGCAGCGTCTCCGGAAGACAGGGTGGGCCCTATGGCTACACCTTC.

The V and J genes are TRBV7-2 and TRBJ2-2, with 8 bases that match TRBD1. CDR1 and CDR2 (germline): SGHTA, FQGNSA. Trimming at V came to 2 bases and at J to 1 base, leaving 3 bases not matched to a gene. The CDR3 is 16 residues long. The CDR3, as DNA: TGTGCCAGCAGCTTATACGGGACAGGGAACACCGGGGAGCTGTTTTTT. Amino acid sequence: CASSLYGTGNTGELFF.

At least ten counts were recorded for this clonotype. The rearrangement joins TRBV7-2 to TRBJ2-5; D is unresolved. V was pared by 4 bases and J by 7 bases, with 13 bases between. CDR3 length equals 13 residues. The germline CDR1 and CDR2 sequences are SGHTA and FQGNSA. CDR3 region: CASSSQGSGTQYF. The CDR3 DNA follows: TGTGCCAGCAGCTCCCAAGGTTCCGGGACCCAGTACTTC.

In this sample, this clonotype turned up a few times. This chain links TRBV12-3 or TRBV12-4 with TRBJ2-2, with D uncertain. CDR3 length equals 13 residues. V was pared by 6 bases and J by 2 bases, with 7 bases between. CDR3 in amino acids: CASRIQNTGELFF. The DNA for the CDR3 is TGTGCCAGCAGGATACAAAACACCGGGGAGCTGTTTTTT.

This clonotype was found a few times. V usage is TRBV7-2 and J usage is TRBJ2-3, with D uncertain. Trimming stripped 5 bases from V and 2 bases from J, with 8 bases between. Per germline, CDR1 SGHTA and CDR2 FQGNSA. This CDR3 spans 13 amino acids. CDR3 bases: TGTGCCAGCAGCCTTAAACTCACAGATACGCAGTATTTT. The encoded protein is CASSLKLTDTQYF. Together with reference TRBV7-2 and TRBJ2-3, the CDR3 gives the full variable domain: GAGVSQSPSNKVTEKGKDVELRCDPISGHTALYWYRQSLGQGLEFLIYFQGNSAPDKSGLPSDRFSAERTGGSVSTLTIQRTQQEDSAVYLCASSLKLTDTQYFGPGTRLTVL.